The clone carrying this T cell receptor beta chain was found a few times. Antigen: not known. TCRdb reprocessed the 5' RACE reads with MiXCR, giving one entry per CDR3 protein. The data hold 500,000 to 650,000 distinct CDR3 sequences, with 9% to 15% observed a single time. The data are from a study of T cells after yellow fever vaccination. Background on the study: Fractions of limited cellularity were prepared by means of SMART-Seq v4 Ultra Low Input. Regarding the study as a whole: Clonotypes found in both CD4 and CD8 compartments made up a small share.

The CDR3 covers 20 residues. Per the germline V gene, CDR1 is SGDLS and CDR2 is YYNGEE. V gave up 3 bases and J gave up 0 bases; unmatched junction bases: 9. The source was PBMCs, collected on the day of the yellow fever booster vaccination. V and J are TRBV9 and TRBJ2-1, with 16 positions matching TRBD2. The TCR originated in a man aged 25 to 40 who received the YFV17D yellow fever vaccine. CDR3 sequence: CASSAGTSGRGGNSYNEQFF. CDR3 sequence (DNA): TGTGCCAGCAGCGCGGGGACTAGCGGGAGGGGAGGAAACTCCTACAATGAGCAGTTCTTC.